These 11 T cell receptor beta chains were sequenced from one sample in a study of identical twins. TCRdb re-called the 5' RACE reads with MiXCR, one entry per CDR3 protein. The data show some 730,000 distinct CDR3 sequences, about 20% seen once. These data also formed part of another study, on T cells expressing NK-cell markers.

The sequenced sample was PBMCs. Receptors originate from a woman in her late teens or twenties in good health.

This clonotype was detected a few times. The CDR3 DNA reads as TGTGCCAGCAGTTCCCAATTGTACCCAAGGGAGACCCAGTACTTC. It is translated as CASSSQLYPRETQYF. This chain links TRBV27 with TRBJ2-5; no clear D gene. Looked up from germline, CDR1 is MNHEY and CDR2 is SMNVEV (reference sequence). The CDR3 runs to 15 residues. Trimming stripped 4 bases from V and 5 bases from J, with 17 bases between.

The chain employs TRBV4-3 and TRBJ2-3; no firm D call. Deletions cut 1 base from V and 6 bases from J, with 17 bases between. Germline CDR1 reads LGHNA; CDR2 reads YSLEER. CDR3 size: 16 residues. The CDR3 spells CASSQGGSSWKDTQYF. The CDR3 DNA sequence: TGCGCCAGCAGCCAAGGAGGTAGCTCGTGGAAGGATACGCAGTATTTT.

The chain recombines TRBV5-1 with TRBJ2-7; D remains unclear. Trimming took 2 bases from V and 2 from J, leaving 17 bases between them. Germline V gene sequence: CDR1 SGHRS, CDR2 YFSETQ. The CDR3 consists of 16 residues. Here the CDR3 reads CASSFTIGPSAYEQYF. As DNA, the CDR3 is TGCGCCAGCAGCTTCACCATTGGGCCCAGCGCCTACGAGCAGTACTTC.

This clonotype was found many times. V is TRBV10-3 and J is TRBJ2-5; no definite D call. Germline V gene lookup returns CDR1 ENHRY and CDR2 SYGVKD. This CDR3 region has 14 residues. V was cut by 4 bases and J by 5 bases, with 14 bases left in between. This CDR3 is CAISVEWAGETQYF. CDR3 DNA sequence: TGTGCCATCAGTGTGGAATGGGCTGGCGAGACCCAGTACTTC.

This clonotype showed up just a few times. The genes are TRBV12-3 or TRBV12-4 and TRBJ2-1, with a possible D match to TRBD2 (5 bases). Trimming took off 3 bases at V and 15 bases at J, with 12 bases between the two ends. The CDR3 has 11 residues. The CDR3 spells CASSFRGPRFF. The CDR3 bases are TGTGCCAGCAGTTTCAGAGGGCCTAGGTTCTTC.

V and J are TRBV12-3 or TRBV12-4 and TRBJ2-2; D possibly corresponds to TRBD1 (6 bases). The CDR3 spans 15 residues. V was cut by 3 bases and J by 6 bases, with 14 bases left in between. The CDR3 sequence: CASSFTGFPAGELFF. DNA of the CDR3: TGTGCCAGCAGTTTTACAGGGTTTCCCGCCGGGGAGCTGTTTTTT.

The gene calls are TRBV12-3 or TRBV12-4 and TRBJ1-2; D gene uncertain. CDR3 length: 12 amino acids. The germline V and J ends were trimmed by 5 bases and 2 bases, with 6 bases remaining between them. CDR3 DNA: TGTGCCAGCAGTGTCACAAACTATGGCTACACCTTC. It yields the protein CASSVTNYGYTF.

At least ten counts were recorded for this clonotype. The chain joins TRBV7-9 to TRBJ2-1; tentative D call: TRBD1 (5 bases). The germline V and J ends were trimmed by 0 bases and 6 bases, with 9 bases remaining between them. The CDR3 contains 14 residues. Looked up from germline, CDR1 is SEHNR and CDR2 is FQNEAQ (reference sequence). CDR3 loop: CASSLAGPINEQFF. CDR3 nucleotides: TGTGCCAGCAGCTTAGCGGGGCCTATCAATGAGCAGTTCTTC. The entire variable domain, with the rest obtained from reference TRBV7-9 and TRBJ2-1, is as follows: DTGVSQNPRHKITKRGQNVTFRCDPISEHNRLYWYRQTLGQGPEFLTYFQNEAQLEKSRLLSDRFSAERPKGSFSTLEIQRTEQGDSAMYLCASSLAGPINEQFFGPGTRLTVL.

The V call is TRBV12-3 or TRBV12-4, the J call TRBJ1-2; weak D call: TRBD1 (5 bases). The CDR3 runs 15 residues. The ends were cut back, 6 bases at V and 3 bases at J, with 17 bases in the middle. The CDR3 nucleotides are TGTGCCAGCAGACGTGGGGGTGTGAACGACTATGGCTACACCTTC. Protein: CASRRGGVNDYGYTF.

This chain uses TRBV7-9 with TRBJ2-1; D might be TRBD1 (6 bases). CDR1 and CDR2 from the germline V gene are SEHNR and FQNEAQ (reference sequence). V lost 6 bases and J lost 3, with 15 bases in between. The CDR3 consists of 15 residues. CDR3 DNA: TGTGCCAGCAGAGCATTCCAGGGACACTACAATGAGCAGTTCTTC. As protein: CASRAFQGHYNEQFF.

This clonotype was seen many times. The chain employs TRBV12-3 or TRBV12-4 and TRBJ2-3; D unresolved. Trimming cost V 5 bases and J 0 bases, with 12 bases left between them. The CDR3 is 15 amino acids. CDR3 protein: CASSPGLVSTDTQYF. The CDR3 nucleotides read TGTGCCAGCAGTCCTGGGCTAGTAAGCACAGATACGCAGTATTTT.